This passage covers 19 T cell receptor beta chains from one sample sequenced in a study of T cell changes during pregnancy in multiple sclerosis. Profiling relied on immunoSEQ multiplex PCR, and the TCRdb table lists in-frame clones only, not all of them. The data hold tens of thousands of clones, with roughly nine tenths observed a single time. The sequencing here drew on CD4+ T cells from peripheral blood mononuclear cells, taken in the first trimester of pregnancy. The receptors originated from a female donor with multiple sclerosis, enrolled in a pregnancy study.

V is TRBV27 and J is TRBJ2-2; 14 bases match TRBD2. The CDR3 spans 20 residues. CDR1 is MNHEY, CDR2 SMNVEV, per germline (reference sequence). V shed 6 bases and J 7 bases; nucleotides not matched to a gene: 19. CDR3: CASRKRGLAGEFTMGGELFF. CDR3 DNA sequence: TGTGCCAGCAGAAAGAGGGGACTAGCGGGAGAATTTACTATGGGCGGGGAGCTGTTTTTT.

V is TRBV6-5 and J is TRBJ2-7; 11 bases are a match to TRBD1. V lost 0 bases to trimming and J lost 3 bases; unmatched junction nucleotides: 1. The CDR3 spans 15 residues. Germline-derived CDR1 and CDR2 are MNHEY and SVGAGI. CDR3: CASSYSGTGGYEQYF. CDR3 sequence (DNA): TGTGCCAGCAGTTACTCCGGGACAGGGGGCTACGAGCAGTACTTC.

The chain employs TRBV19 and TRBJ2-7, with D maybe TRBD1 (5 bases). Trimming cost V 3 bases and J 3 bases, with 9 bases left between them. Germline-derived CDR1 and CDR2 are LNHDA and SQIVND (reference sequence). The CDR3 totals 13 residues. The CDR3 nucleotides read TGTGCCAGTAGTATTATCGACAGCTACGAGCAGTACTTC. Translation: CASSIIDSYEQYF.

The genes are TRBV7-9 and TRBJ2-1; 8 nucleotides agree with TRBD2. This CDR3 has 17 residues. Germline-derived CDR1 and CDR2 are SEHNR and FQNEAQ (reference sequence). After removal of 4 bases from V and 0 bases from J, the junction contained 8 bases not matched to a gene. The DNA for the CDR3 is TGTGCCAGCAGCTCGGGGGGGCGCGGGAGCTCCTACAATGAGCAGTTCTTC. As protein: CASSSGGRGSSYNEQFF.

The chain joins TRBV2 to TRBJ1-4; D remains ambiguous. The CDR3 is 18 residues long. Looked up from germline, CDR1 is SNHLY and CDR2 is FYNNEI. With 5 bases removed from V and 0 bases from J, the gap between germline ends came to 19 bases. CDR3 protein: CASSPMGSGRPTNEKLFF. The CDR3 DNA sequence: TGTGCCAGCAGTCCAATGGGGTCTGGGAGACCAACTAATGAAAAACTGTTTTTT.

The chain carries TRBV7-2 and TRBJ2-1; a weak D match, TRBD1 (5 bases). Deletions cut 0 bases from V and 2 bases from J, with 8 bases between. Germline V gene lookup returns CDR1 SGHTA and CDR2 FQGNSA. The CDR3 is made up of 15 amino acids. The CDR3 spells CASSLATGAYNEQFF. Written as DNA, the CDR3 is TGTGCCAGCAGCTTAGCTACAGGAGCCTACAATGAGCAGTTCTTC.

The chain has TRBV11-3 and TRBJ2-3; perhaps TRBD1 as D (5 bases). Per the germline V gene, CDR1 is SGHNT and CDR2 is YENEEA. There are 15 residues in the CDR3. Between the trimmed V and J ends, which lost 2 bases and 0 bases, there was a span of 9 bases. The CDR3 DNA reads TGTGCCAGCAGCTTAAAAGGGGCCAGCACAGATACGCAGTATTTT. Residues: CASSLKGASTDTQYF. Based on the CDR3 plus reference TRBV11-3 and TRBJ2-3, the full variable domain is EAGVVQSPRYKIIEKKQPVAFWCNPISGHNTLYWYLQNLGQGPELLIRYENEEAVDDSQLPKDRFSAERLKGVDSTLKIQPAELGDSAVYLCASSLKGASTDTQYFGPGTRLTVL.

The CDR3 DNA is TGCGCCAGCAGTCAATCCCCTCCTGGGACAGGGTCCTACGAGCAGTACTTC. It encodes CASSQSPPGTGSYEQYF. This chain uses TRBV23-1 with TRBJ2-7; TRBD1 matches at 9 bases. TRBV23-1 is labeled an ORF, and its function is uncertain. The CDR3 has 17 amino acids. V dropped 0 bases and J dropped 1; count of bases not matched to a gene: 7.

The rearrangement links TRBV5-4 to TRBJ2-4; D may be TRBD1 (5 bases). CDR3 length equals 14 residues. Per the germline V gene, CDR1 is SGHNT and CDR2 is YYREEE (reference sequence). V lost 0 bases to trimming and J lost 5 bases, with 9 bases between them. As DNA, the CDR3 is TGTGCCAGCAGCTTGGCAGGGTTGGAAAACATTCAGTACTTC. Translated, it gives CASSLAGLENIQYF. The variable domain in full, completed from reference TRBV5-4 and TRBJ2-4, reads ETGVTQSPTHLIKTRGQQVTLRCSSQSGHNTVSWYQQALGQGPQFIFQYYREEENGRGNFPPRFSGLQFPNYSSELNVNALELDDSALYLCASSLAGLENIQYFGAGTRLSVL.

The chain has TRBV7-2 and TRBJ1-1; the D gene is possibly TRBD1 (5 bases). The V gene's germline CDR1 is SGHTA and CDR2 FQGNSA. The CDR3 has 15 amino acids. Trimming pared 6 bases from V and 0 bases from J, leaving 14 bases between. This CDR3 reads CASRQATSMNTEAFF. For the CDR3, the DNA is TGTGCCAGCAGACAGGCGACGTCAATGAACACTGAAGCTTTCTTT.

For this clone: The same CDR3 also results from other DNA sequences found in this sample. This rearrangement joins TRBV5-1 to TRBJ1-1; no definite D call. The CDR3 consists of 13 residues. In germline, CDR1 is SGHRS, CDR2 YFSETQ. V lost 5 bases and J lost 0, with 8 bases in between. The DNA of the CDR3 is TGCGCCAGCAGAGGGAGACTGAACACTGAAGCTTTCTTT. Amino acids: CASRGRLNTEAFF.

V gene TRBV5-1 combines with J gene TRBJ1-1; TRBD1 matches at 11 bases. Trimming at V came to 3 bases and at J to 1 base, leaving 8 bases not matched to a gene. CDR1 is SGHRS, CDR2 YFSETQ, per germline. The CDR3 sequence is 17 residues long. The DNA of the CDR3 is TGCGCCAGCAGCTCGGACAGGGGGCGGTTAACGAACACTGAAGCTTTCTTT. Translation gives CASSSDRGRLTNTEAFF.

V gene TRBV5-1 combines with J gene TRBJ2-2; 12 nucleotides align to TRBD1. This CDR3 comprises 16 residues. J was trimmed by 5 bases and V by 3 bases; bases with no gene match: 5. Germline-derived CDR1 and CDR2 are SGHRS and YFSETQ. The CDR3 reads CASSWDRGRGTGELFF. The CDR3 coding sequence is TGCGCCAGCAGCTGGGACAGGGGGCGCGGGACCGGGGAGCTGTTTTTT.

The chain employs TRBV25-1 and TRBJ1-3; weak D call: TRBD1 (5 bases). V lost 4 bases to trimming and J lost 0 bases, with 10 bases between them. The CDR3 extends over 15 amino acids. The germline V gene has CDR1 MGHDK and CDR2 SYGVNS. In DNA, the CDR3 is TGTGCCAGCAGTGGACAGCCACTCTCTGGAAACACCATATATTTT. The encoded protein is CASSGQPLSGNTIYF.

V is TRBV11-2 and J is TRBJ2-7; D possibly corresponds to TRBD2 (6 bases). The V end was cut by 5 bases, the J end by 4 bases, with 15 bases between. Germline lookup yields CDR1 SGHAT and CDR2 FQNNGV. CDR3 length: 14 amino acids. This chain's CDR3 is CASSPIVGGYEQYF. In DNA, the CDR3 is TGTGCCAGCAGCCCGATAGTAGGAGGGTACGAGCAGTACTTC.

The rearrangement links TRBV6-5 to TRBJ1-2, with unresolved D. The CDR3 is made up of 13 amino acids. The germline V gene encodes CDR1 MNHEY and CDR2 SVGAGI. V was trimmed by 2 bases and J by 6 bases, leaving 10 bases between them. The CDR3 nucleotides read TGTGCCAGCAGTTACACGGGGAAAAATGGCTACACCTTC. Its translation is CASSYTGKNGYTF.

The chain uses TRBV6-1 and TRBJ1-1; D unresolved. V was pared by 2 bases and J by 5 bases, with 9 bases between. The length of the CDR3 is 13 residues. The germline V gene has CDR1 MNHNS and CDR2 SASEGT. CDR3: CASSEFRDTEAFF. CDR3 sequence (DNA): TGTGCCAGCAGTGAATTTCGGGATACTGAAGCTTTCTTT.

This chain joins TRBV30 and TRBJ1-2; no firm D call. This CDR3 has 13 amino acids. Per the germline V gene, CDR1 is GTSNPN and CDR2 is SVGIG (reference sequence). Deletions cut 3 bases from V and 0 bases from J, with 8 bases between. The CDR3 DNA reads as TGTGCCTGGAGACCGATAGCTAACTATGGCTACACCTTC. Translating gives CAWRPIANYGYTF.

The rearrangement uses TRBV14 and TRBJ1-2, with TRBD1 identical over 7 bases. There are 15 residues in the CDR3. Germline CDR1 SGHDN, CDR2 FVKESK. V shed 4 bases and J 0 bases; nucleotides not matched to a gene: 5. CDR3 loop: CASSPPGQTNYGYTF. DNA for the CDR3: TGTGCCAGCAGCCCGCCGGGACAGACTAACTATGGCTACACCTTC.